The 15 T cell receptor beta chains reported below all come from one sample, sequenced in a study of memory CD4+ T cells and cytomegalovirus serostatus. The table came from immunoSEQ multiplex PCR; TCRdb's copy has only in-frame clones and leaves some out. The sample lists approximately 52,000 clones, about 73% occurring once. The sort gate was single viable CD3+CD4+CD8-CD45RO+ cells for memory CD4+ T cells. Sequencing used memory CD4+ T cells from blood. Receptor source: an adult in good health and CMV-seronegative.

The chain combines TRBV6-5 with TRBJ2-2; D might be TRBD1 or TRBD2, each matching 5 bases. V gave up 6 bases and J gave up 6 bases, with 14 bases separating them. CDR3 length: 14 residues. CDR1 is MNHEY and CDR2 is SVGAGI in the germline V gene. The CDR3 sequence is CASSRDPLSGELFF. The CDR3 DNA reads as TGTGCCAGCAGCCGGGACCCTTTGTCCGGGGAGCTGTTTTTT.

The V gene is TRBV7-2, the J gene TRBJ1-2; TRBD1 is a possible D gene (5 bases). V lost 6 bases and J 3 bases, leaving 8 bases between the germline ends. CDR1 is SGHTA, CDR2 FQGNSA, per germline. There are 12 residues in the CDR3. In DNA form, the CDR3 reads TGTGCCAGCAGTGGGGACTACTATGGCTACACCTTC. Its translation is CASSGDYYGYTF.

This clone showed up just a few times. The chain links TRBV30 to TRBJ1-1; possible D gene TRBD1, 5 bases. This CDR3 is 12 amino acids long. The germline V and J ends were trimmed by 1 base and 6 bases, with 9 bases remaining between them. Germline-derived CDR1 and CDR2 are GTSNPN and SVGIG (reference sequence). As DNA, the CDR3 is TGTGCCTGGAGTGAACCGGGGCCTGAAGCTTTCTTT. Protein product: CAWSEPGPEAFF.

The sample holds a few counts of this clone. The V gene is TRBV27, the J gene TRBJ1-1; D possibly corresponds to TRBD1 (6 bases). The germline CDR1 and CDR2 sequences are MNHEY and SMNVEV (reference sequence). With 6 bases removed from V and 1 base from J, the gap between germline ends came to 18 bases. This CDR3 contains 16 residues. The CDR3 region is CASRLQGVGSNTEAFF. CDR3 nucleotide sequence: TGTGCCAGCAGGCTACAGGGAGTAGGGTCGAACACTGAAGCTTTCTTT.

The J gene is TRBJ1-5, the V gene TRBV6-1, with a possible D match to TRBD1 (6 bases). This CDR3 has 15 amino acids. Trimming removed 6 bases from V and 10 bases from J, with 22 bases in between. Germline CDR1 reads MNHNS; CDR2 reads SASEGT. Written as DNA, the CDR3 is TGTGCCAGCAGCCCCGAGGGGGGATCAGGACTCCCCCAGCATTTT. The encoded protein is CASSPEGGSGLPQHF.

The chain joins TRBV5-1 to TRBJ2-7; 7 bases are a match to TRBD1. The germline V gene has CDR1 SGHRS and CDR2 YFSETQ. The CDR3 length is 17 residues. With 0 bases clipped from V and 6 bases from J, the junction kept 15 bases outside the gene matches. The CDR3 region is CASSLASQGLIASEQYF. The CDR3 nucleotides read TGCGCCAGCAGCTTGGCGTCACAGGGGCTCATTGCTAGCGAGCAGTACTTC.

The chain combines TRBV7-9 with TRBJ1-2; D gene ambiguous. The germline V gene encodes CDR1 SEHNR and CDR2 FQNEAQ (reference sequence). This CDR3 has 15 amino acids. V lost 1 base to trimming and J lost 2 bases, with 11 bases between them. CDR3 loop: CASSLEAGGNYGYTF. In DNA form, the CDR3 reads TGTGCCAGCAGCTTAGAGGCTGGCGGAAACTATGGCTACACCTTC.

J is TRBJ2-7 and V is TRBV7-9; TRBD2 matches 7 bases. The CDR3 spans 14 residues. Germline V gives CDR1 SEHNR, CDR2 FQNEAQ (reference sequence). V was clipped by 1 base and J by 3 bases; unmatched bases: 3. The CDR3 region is CASSLGGGLYEQYF. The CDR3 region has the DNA TGTGCCAGCAGCTTAGGGGGAGGGCTCTACGAGCAGTACTTC.

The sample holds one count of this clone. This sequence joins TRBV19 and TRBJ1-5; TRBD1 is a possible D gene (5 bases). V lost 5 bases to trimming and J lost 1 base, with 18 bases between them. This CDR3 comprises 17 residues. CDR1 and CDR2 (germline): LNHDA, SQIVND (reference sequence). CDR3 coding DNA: TGTGCCAGTAGTGGTTGGGGCAGCACTATAAGCAATCAGCCCCAGCATTTT. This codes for CASSGWGSTISNQPQHF.

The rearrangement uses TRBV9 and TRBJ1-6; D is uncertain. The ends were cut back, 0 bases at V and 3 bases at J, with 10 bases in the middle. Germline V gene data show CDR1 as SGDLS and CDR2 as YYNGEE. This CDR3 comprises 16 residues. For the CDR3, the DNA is TGTGCCAGCAGCGTAGACCCCGGCGGCTATAATTCACCCCTCCACTTT. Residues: CASSVDPGGYNSPLHF.

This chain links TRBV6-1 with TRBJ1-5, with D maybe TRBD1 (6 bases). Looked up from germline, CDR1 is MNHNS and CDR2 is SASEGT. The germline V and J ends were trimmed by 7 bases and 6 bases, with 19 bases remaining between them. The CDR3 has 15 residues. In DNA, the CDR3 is TGTGCCAGCACCCAAAGGGGGACAATTCCTCAGCCCCAGCATTTT. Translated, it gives CASTQRGTIPQPQHF.

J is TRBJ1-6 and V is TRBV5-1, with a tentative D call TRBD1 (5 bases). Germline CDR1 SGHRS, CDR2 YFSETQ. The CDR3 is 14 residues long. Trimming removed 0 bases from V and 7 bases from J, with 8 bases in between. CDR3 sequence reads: CASSLVEGNSPLHF. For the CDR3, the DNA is TGCGCCAGCAGCTTGGTGGAGGGGAATTCACCCCTCCACTTT.

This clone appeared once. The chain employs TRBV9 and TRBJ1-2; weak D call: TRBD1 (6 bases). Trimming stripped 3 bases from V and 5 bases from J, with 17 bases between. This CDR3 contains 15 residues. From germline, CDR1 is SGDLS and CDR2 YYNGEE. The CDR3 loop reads CASSEGVGRIYGYTF. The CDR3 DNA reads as TGTGCCAGCAGCGAGGGGGTCGGCAGGATATATGGCTACACCTTC. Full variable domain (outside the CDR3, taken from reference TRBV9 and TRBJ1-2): DSGVTQTPKHLITATGQRVTLRCSPRSGDLSVYWYQQSLDQGLQFLIQYYNGEERAKGNILERFSAQQFPDLHSELNLSSLELGDSALYFCASSEGVGRIYGYTFGSGTRLTVV.

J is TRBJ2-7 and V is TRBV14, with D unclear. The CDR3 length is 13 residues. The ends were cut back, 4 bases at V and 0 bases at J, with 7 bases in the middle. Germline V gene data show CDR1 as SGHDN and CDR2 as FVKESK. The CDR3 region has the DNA TGTGCCAGCAGCCGCCCGTCCTCCTACGAGCAGTACTTC. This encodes CASSRPSSYEQYF.

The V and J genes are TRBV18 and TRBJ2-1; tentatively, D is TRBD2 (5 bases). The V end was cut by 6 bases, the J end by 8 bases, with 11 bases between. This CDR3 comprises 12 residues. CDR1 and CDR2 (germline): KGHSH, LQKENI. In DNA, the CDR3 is TGTGCCAGCTCCCGCGACGGGGATGAGCAGTTCTTC. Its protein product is CASSRDGDEQFF. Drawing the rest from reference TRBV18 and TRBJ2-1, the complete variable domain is NAGVMQNPRHLVRRRGQEARLRCSPMKGHSHVYWYRQLPEEGLKFMVYLQKENIIDESGMPKERFSAEFPKEGPSILRIQQVVRGDSAAYFCASSRDGDEQFFGPGTRLTVL.